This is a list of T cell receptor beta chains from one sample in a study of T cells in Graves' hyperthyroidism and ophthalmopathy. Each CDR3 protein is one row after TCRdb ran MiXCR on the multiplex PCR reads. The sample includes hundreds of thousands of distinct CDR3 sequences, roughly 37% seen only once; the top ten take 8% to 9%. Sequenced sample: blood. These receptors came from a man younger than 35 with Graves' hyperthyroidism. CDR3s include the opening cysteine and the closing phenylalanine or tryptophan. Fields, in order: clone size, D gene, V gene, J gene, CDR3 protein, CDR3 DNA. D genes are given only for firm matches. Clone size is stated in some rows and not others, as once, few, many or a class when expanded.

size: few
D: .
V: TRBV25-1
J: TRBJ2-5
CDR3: CASSEFARETQYF
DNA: TGTGCCAGCAGTGAATTCGCCAGGGAGACCCAGTACTTC

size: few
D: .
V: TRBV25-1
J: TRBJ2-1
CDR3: CASSLLGDNEQFF
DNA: TGTGCCAGCAGTCTCCTGGGCGACAATGAGCAGTTCTTC

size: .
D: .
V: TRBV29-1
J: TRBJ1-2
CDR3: CRVDRGDHGYTF
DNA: TGCCGCGTTGATCGGGGAGACCATGGCTACACCTTC

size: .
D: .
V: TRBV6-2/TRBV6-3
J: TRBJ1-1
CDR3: CASSYSWGGTEAFF
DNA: TGTGCCAGCAGTTACTCGTGGGGGGGCACTGAAGCTTTCTTT

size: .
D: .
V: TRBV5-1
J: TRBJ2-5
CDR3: CASSLSIGRETQYF
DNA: TGCGCCAGCAGCTTGAGCATTGGAAGAGAGACCCAGTACTTC

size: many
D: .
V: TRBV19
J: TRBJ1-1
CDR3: CASSMGGMANEAFF
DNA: TGTGCCAGTAGTATGGGGGGAATGGCGAATGAAGCTTTCTTT

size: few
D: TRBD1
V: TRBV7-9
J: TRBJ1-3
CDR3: CASSLTTGILVGNTIYF
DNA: TGTGCCAGCAGCTTAACGACAGGGATTTTGGTCGGAAACACCATATATTTT

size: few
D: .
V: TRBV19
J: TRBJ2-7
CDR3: CASSIVFNYEQYF
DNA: TGTGCCAGTAGTATAGTGTTTAACTACGAGCAGTACTTC

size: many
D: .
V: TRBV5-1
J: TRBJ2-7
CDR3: CASSLLGPLEEQYF
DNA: TGCGCCAGCAGCTTGCTGGGACCCCTTGAGGAGCAGTACTTC

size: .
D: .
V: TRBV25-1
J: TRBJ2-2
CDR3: CASSLFGRGRRTGELFF
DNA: TGTGCCAGCAGTTTATTCGGCAGGGGAAGGCGCACCGGGGAGCTGTTTTTT

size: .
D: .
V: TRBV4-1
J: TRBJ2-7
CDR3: CASSQDPILPYEQYF
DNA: TGCGCCAGCAGCCAAGATCCCATACTCCCCTACGAGCAGTACTTC

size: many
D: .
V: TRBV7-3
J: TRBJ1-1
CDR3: CASSLEAGPMGEAFF
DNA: TGTGCCAGCAGCTTAGAGGCAGGCCCAATGGGTGAAGCTTTCTTT

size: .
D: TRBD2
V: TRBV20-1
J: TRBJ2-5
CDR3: CSAEGTSGVQETQYF
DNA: TGCAGTGCTGAGGGGACTAGCGGGGTGCAAGAGACCCAGTACTTC

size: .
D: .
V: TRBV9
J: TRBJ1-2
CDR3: CASSVEGSGHYGYTF
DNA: TGTGCCAGCAGCGTAGAGGGGAGCGGTCACTATGGCTACACCTTC

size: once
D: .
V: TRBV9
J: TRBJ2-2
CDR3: CAGSAYRATGELFF
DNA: TGTGCCGGCAGCGCCTACAGGGCCACCGGGGAGCTGTTTTTT

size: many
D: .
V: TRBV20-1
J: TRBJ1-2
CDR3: CSTREDYGYTF
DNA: TGCAGCACCAGGGAGGACTATGGCTACACCTTC

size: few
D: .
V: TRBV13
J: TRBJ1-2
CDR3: CASSLGVKYGYTF
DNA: TGTGCCAGCAGCTTAGGGGTGAAGTATGGCTACACCTTC

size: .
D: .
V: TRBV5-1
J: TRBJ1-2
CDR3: CASSLGSNHGYTF
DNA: TGCGCCAGCAGCTTAGGGTCAAACCATGGCTACACCTTC

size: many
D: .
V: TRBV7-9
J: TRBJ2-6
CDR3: CASSLARGSGANVLTF
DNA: TGTGCCAGCAGCTTAGCGAGGGGCTCTGGGGCCAACGTCCTGACTTTC

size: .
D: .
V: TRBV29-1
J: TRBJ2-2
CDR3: CSVHGQNTGELFF
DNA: TGCAGCGTCCATGGACAAAACACCGGGGAGCTGTTTTTT

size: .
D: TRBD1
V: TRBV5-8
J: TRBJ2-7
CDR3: CASSFLPGQGSEQYF
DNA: TGTGCCAGCAGCTTCCTGCCGGGACAGGGATCCGAGCAGTACTTC

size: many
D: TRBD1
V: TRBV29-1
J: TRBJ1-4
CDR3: CSVEDPWETGKNEKLFF
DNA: TGCAGCGTTGAGGACCCCTGGGAGACAGGGAAAAATGAAAAACTGTTTTTT

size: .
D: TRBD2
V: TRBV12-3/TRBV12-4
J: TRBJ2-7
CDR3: CASRGGLAAYEQYF
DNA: TGTGCCAGCAGGGGGGGACTAGCAGCTTACGAGCAGTACTTC

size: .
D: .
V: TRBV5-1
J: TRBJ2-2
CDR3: CASSLPYGGELFF
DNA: TGCGCCAGCAGCTTGCCGTACGGGGGGGAGCTGTTTTTT

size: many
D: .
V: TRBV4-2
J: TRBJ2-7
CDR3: CASSQDSGEQYF
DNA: TGTGCCAGCAGCCAAGATTCAGGCGAGCAGTACTTC

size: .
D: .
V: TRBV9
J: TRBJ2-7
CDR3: CASSPDSEVSYEQYF
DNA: TGTGCCAGCAGCCCGGACAGCGAAGTTTCCTACGAGCAGTACTTC

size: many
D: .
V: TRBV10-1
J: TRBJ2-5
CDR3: CASSGRWGETQYF
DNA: TGCGCCAGCAGTGGCCGATGGGGAGAGACCCAGTACTTC

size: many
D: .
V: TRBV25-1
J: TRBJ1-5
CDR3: CASSEWNQPQHF
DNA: TGTGCCAGCAGTGAGTGGAATCAGCCCCAGCATTTT

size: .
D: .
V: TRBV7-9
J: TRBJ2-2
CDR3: CARRQLNTGELFF
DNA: TGTGCTAGACGGCAGCTGAACACCGGGGAGCTGTTTTTT

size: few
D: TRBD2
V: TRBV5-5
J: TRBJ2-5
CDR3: CASSSTTSGETQYF
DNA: TGTGCCAGCAGCTCAACTACTAGCGGCGAGACCCAGTACTTC

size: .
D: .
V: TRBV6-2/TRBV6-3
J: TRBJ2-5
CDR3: CASAVNLGETQYF
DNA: TGTGCCAGCGCCGTAAATCTGGGGGAGACCCAGTACTTC

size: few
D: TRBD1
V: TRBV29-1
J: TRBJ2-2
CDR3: CSGRTGEYIGELFF
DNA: TGCAGCGGACGGACAGGGGAGTATATCGGGGAGCTGTTTTTT

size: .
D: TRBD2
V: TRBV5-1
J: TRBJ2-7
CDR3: CASSQESLAGESYEQYF
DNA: TGCGCCAGCAGCCAAGAGAGTCTAGCGGGAGAATCTTACGAGCAGTACTTC

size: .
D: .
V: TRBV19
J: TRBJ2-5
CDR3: CASAALGETQYF
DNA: TGTGCCAGTGCGGCGCTGGGAGAGACCCAGTACTTC

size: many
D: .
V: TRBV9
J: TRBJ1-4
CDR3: CASSVGTGEKEKLFF
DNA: TGTGCCAGCAGCGTAGGAACGGGGGAAAAGGAAAAACTGTTTTTT

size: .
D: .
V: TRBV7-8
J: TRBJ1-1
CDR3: CASSSQGQVTAEAFF
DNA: TGTGCCAGCAGCTCCCAGGGGCAGGTCACAGCTGAAGCTTTCTTT

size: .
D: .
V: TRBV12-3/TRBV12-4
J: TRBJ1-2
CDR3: CASSLYREHRDGYTF
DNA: TGTGCCAGCAGTCTCTACCGGGAACATCGGGATGGCTACACCTTC

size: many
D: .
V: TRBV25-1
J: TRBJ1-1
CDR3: CASSEWGGDTEAFF
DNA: TGTGCCAGCAGTGAATGGGGGGGGGACACTGAAGCTTTCTTT

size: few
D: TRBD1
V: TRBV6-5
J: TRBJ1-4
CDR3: CASSFLTGANEKLFF
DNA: TGTGCCAGCAGTTTCCTGACAGGGGCAAATGAAAAACTGTTTTTT

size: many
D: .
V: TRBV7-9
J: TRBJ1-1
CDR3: CASSLDAPAFF
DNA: TGTGCCAGCAGCCTCGACGCCCCGGCTTTCTTT

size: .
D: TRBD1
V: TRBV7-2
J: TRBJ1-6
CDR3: CASSRTGQGDSPLHF
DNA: TGCGCCAGCAGCCGCACCGGACAGGGGGATTCACCCCTCCACTTT

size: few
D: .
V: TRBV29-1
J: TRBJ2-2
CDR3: CSVVITSDTGELFF
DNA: TGCAGCGTTGTAATCACTTCGGACACCGGGGAGCTGTTTTTT

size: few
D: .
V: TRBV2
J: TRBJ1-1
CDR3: CASSNTRLNTEAFF
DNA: TGTGCCAGCAGTAATACGCGGTTGAACACTGAAGCTTTCTTT

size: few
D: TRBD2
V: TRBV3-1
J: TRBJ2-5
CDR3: CASSQEAGIQETQYF
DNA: TGTGCCAGCAGCCAAGAAGCGGGAATCCAAGAGACCCAGTACTTC